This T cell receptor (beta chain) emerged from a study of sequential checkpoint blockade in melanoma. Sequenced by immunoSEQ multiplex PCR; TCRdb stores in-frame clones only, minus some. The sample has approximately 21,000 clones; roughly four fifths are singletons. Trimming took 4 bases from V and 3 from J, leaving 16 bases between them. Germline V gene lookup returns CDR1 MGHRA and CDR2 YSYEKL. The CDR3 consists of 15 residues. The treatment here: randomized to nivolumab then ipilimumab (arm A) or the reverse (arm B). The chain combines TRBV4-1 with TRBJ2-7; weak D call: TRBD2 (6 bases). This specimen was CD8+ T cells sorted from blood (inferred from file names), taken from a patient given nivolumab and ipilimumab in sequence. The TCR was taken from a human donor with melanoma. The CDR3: CASSREHLEGYEQYF. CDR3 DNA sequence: TGCGCCAGCAGCCGGGAGCACCTGGAGGGCTACGAGCAGTACTTC.